The following is a T cell receptor beta chain sequence with its context. Its antigen is not known. Repertoires were generated with immunoSEQ multiplex PCR, while TCRdb's copy carries only in-frame clones and drops some. The sample has roughly 56,000 clones; approximately 91% are singletons. Germline V gene data show CDR1 as SGHTA and CDR2 as FQGNSA. V shed 5 bases, J shed 0 bases, and the junction held 7 bases outside the gene matches. This CDR3 spans 15 amino acids. The data belong to a study of OX40 agonist ivuxolimab in advanced cancers. Study context: Of the participants, approximately 40% had some prior anti-PD-1, anti-PD-L1 or anti-CTLA-4 therapy, which was allowed.

Study-wide points: Nonresponders included some who also had low normalized T-cell clonal expansion. Individuals who were partial responders at 0.1-3.0 mg/kg had clonal expansion that ranked among the lowest.

The sequences come from CD4+ or CD8+ T cells sorted from blood, collected in a trial of the OX40 agonist ivuxolimab. The sequence came from an adult with an advanced solid tumor such as melanoma, head and neck, liver or kidney cancer. V usage is TRBV7-2 and J usage is TRBJ2-7; 7 nucleotides match TRBD1. CDR3 sequence (DNA): TGTGCCAGCAGCCCGACAGGGTTTCGCTCCTACGAGCAGTACTTC. Residues: CASSPTGFRSYEQYF.